Listed here are 18 T cell receptor beta chains from one sample, sequenced in a study of T-cell reconstitution after alpha-beta-depleted transplantation in children. Using unique molecular identifiers, the investigators prepared the TCRbeta library. One entry per CDR3 protein results from TCRdb running MiXCR on the PCR reads. This repertoire shows around 440,000 distinct CDR3 sequences, about 10% found once; its top ten account for just over 2%. The material sequenced was PBMCs, taken before TCRalphabeta/CD19-depleted stem cell transplant. Source of these receptors: a child under 10 years old with inherited bone marrow failure, due to receive a stem cell transplant.

In its sample, this clonotype was seen many times. The J gene is TRBJ1-3, the V gene TRBV2; perhaps TRBD1 as D (6 bases). Germline CDR1 reads SNHLY; CDR2 reads FYNNEI. CDR3 length: 14 amino acids. V was pared by 4 bases and J by 2 bases, with 9 bases between. The CDR3 nucleotides are TGTGCCAGCAGTGTGGGGGCTGCTGGAAACACCATATATTTT. Protein: CASSVGAAGNTIYF.

Of note for this clonotype: Its ends do not fully match the called genes, so a read error is possible. The chain has TRBV7-2 and TRBJ2-7; the match to TRBD2 covers 9 bases. CDR1 and CDR2 (germline): SGHTA, FQGNSA. The CDR3 consists of 14 residues. The CDR3 spells CASSLTSGPYVQYF. The CDR3 DNA is TGTGCCAGCAGCTTGACTAGCGGTCCCTACGTGCAGTACTTC.

This clonotype was seen at least ten times. The chain couples TRBV5-1 to TRBJ2-3; 8 nucleotides align to TRBD2. The J segment lost 0 bases and the V segment lost 4 bases, leaving 1 base of the junction unmatched. The CDR3 is made up of 14 amino acids. Germline CDR1 is SGHRS and CDR2 is YFSETQ. CDR3 residues: CASSASGSTDTQYF. CDR3 nucleotide sequence: TGCGCCAGCAGCGCTAGCGGGAGCACAGATACGCAGTATTTT. Full variable domain (outside the CDR3, taken from reference TRBV5-1 and TRBJ2-3): KAGVTQTPRYLIKTRGQQVTLSCSPISGHRSVSWYQQTPGQGLQFLFEYFSETQRNKGNFPGRFSGRQFSNSRSEMNVSTLELGDSALYLCASSASGSTDTQYFGPGTRLTVL.

This clonotype has at least ten counts. The V call is TRBV12-3 or TRBV12-4, the J call TRBJ2-2, with unresolved D. This CDR3 contains 13 residues. V was trimmed by 0 bases and J by 6 bases, leaving 5 bases between them. The CDR3 region is CASSLAGSGELFF. Written as DNA, the CDR3 is TGTGCCAGCAGTTTAGCAGGGTCCGGGGAGCTGTTTTTT.

About this clonotype itself: Being one base from a much bigger clone, this may be a read error. The conserved final phenylalanine or tryptophan is absent from the CDR3, which likely points to a read error. This chain links TRBV4-1 with TRBJ2-7; D may be TRBD2 (7 bases). CDR3 length: 14 amino acids. Germline-derived CDR1 and CDR2 are MGHRA and YSYEKL. V was clipped by 4 bases and J by 3 bases, with 13 bases between them. In DNA form, the CDR3 reads TGCGCCAGCAGCCCTGGGGGGGCAAACTACGAGCAGTACCTC. Its protein is CASSPGGANYEQYL.

This clonotype was seen repeatedly, ten times or more. This chain links TRBV4-1 with TRBJ2-2; a possible D gene is TRBD1 (6 bases). The CDR3 spans 18 residues. The ends were cut back, 0 bases at V and 1 base at J, with 15 bases in the middle. Germline-derived CDR1 and CDR2 are MGHRA and YSYEKL. CDR3 sequence (DNA): TGCGCCAGCAGCCAAGAAGGCAGGGGTGAGGGGAACACCGGGGAGCTGTTTTTT. This sequence encodes CASSQEGRGEGNTGELFF.

The chain is built from TRBV27 and TRBJ2-4; 11 bases line up with TRBD1. This CDR3 is built from 20 residues. V lost 2 bases and J lost 1; bases outside the gene matches: 13. Germline V gene data show CDR1 as MNHEY and CDR2 as SMNVEV (reference sequence). This CDR3 reads CASSLPGQGAGWRAKNIQYF. DNA for the CDR3: TGTGCCAGCAGTTTACCCGGACAGGGGGCAGGTTGGAGGGCCAAAAACATTCAGTACTTC.

The V gene is TRBV11-2, the J gene TRBJ2-5; D not certain. V was pared by 2 bases and J by 5 bases, with 15 bases between. The CDR3 runs 15 residues. Germline V lookup: CDR1 SGHAT, CDR2 FQNNGV. CDR3 bases: TGTGCCAGCAGCTTAAGCATGAACTCGATGGAGACCCAGTACTTC. Its protein is CASSLSMNSMETQYF. Complete variable domain (other parts from reference TRBV11-2 and TRBJ2-5): EAGVAQSPRYKIIEKRQSVAFWCNPISGHATLYWYQQILGQGPKLLIQFQNNGVVDDSQLPKDRFSAERLKGVDSTLKIQPAKLEDSAVYLCASSLSMNSMETQYFGPGTRLLVL.

At least ten counts were recorded for this clonotype. A junction end diverges from the germline sequence, so it may reflect a read error. The chain has TRBV6-1 and TRBJ1-1, with a tentative D call TRBD1 (5 bases). This CDR3 is built from 16 residues. CDR1 is MNHNS, CDR2 SASEGT, per germline. CDR3 sequence (DNA): TGTGCCAGCAGCGACCCGATCTCCGGGCAGGGCAGTGAAGCCTTCTTT. Its translation: CASSDPISGQGSEAFF.

This clonotype was seen ten or more times. This sequence joins TRBV7-9 and TRBJ2-5; unclear D gene. The CDR3 is made up of 13 amino acids. Germline CDR1 and CDR2: SEHNR and FQNEAQ (reference sequence). The V end was cut by 0 bases, the J end by 10 bases, with 12 bases between. The DNA of the CDR3 is TGTGCCAGCAGCTTAGCATACTTTTGGTACCAGTACTTC. Its translation is CASSLAYFWYQYF.

On this clonotype itself: Being one base from a much bigger clone, this may be a read error. The rearrangement links TRBV19 to TRBJ1-1, with D hard to call. The germline V and J ends were trimmed by 3 bases and 2 bases, with 7 bases remaining between them. CDR1 is LNHDA and CDR2 is SQIVND in the germline V gene (reference sequence). The length of the CDR3 is 13 residues. In DNA, the CDR3 is TGTGCCAGTAGTATGACCACAAACACTGAAGCTTTCTTT. It specifies CASSMTTNTEAFF.

This clonotype has ten or more counts. The chain employs TRBV11-2 and TRBJ1-1; D perhaps matches TRBD1 (6 bases). The CDR3 sequence is 15 residues long. Trimming took 5 bases from V and 2 from J, leaving 15 bases between them. Per the germline V gene, CDR1 is SGHAT and CDR2 is FQNNGV. The CDR3: CASSGRNRANTEAFF. The CDR3 coding sequence is TGTGCCAGCAGCGGCCGAAACAGGGCCAACACTGAAGCTTTCTTT.

There are a few counts of this clonotype. This chain joins TRBV27 and TRBJ2-3; 10 bases are a match to TRBD2. The CDR3 is 16 amino acids. Germline CDR1 reads MNHEY; CDR2 reads SMNVEV (reference sequence). V dropped 6 bases and J dropped 1; count of bases not matched to a gene: 7. The CDR3 sequence is CASSLILAGGTDTQYF. The CDR3 coding sequence is TGTGCCAGCAGCTTGATCCTAGCGGGAGGCACAGATACGCAGTATTTT.

A remark on this clonotype: One base away lies a much larger clone, so this may be a sequencing read error. The CDR3 here is CASSRPVQGLHTGELFF. In nucleotides, the CDR3 is TGCGCCAGCAGCCGACCAGTACAGGGGCTACACACCGGGGAGCTGTTTTTT. The rearrangement uses TRBV4-3 and TRBJ2-2; 7 bases fit TRBD1. The ends lost 4 bases at V and 3 bases at J; junction bases unmatched: 11. The CDR3 runs to 17 residues. CDR1 is LGHNA, CDR2 YSLEER, per germline.

The V and J genes are TRBV10-3 and TRBJ2-2; TRBD1 is a possible D gene (6 bases). The germline V gene encodes CDR1 ENHRY and CDR2 SYGVKD. V lost 3 bases and J lost 0, with 8 bases in between. The CDR3 extends over 15 amino acids. The CDR3 reads CAISDGTPNTGELFF. The CDR3 DNA reads TGTGCCATCAGTGATGGGACACCGAACACCGGGGAGCTGTTTTTT.

A remark on this clonotype: This may come from a read error, since a much larger clone is one base off. V and J are TRBV4-3 and TRBJ2-1; possibly TRBD2 for D (5 bases). Germline values: CDR1 LGHNA, CDR2 YSLEER. This CDR3 has 15 amino acids. The CDR3 loop reads CASSQDGSSYNEQIF. DNA for the CDR3: TGCGCCAGCAGCCAAGATGGGAGCTCCTACAATGAGCAGATCTTC.

This clonotype was recorded at least ten times. The chain carries TRBV4-3 and TRBJ2-1; 7 nucleotides match TRBD1. This CDR3 region has 19 residues. The V gene end was trimmed by 4 bases and the J gene end by 4 bases; junction bases not matched to a gene: 19. CDR1 is LGHNA and CDR2 is YSLEER in the germline V gene. DNA for the CDR3: TGCGCCAGCAGCCTAAGACCCTCGGGGCCCAGGGGGAATTACAATGAGCAGTTCTTC. This translates into CASSLRPSGPRGNYNEQFF.

This clonotype was seen a few times. This rearrangement joins TRBV5-1 to TRBJ2-6; 8 positions agree with TRBD1. CDR1 SGHRS and CDR2 YFSETQ come from the germline V gene. V lost 3 bases to trimming and J lost 1 base; unmatched junction nucleotides: 6. The CDR3 loop spans 17 amino acids. The CDR3 protein is CASSWEDRVSGANVLTF. In DNA form, the CDR3 reads TGCGCCAGCAGCTGGGAGGACAGGGTGTCTGGGGCCAACGTCCTGACTTTC.